This T cell receptor (beta chain) is drawn from a study of blood T cell repertoires in COVID-19. Only in-frame clones appear in the TCRdb table, and some are missing; sequencing was by immunoSEQ multiplex PCR. Among about 250,000 clones listed, 86% were seen once. V was trimmed by 1 base and J by 8 bases, leaving 21 bases between them. Germline loops: CDR1 SGHNT, CDR2 YYREEE (reference sequence). This CDR3 has 17 amino acids. This sequence originates from a woman older than 75 with COVID-19, enrolled during active disease. The sequenced sample was peripheral blood. This chain uses TRBV5-4 with TRBJ1-4; no definite D call. CDR3 region: CASSLKGPDLYSEKLFF. The CDR3 DNA sequence: TGTGCCAGCAGCTTGAAAGGACCGGACTTGTATAGCGAAAAACTGTTTTTT.